Shown below are 20 T cell receptor beta chains from a single sample sequenced in a study of memory CD4+ T cells and cytomegalovirus serostatus. Single viable CD3+CD4+CD8-CD45RO+ cells were sorted as the memory CD4+ T cells. Data came from immunoSEQ multiplex PCR; TCRdb stores just in-frame clones and leaves some out. The table has 25,000 to 30,000 clones, approximately 75% seen once; the top ten hold more than 0.8%. The sample consisted of memory CD4+ T cells from blood. Receptors were obtained from an adult in good health and CMV-seronegative.

This chain uses TRBV19 with TRBJ2-2; D unclear. The CDR3 covers 15 residues. Germline CDR1 is LNHDA and CDR2 is SQIVND (reference sequence). V gave up 7 bases and J gave up 0 bases, with 12 bases separating them. The CDR3 DNA is TGTGCCAGTAACTCCAACAGCCCGAACACCGGGGAGCTGTTTTTT. Its protein product is CASNSNSPNTGELFF. Looking up the rest from reference TRBV19 and TRBJ2-2 gives the full variable domain: DGGITQSPKYLFRKEGQNVTLSCEQNLNHDAMYWYRQDPGQGLRLIYYSQIVNDFQKGDIAEGYSVSREKKESFPLTVTSAQKNPTAFYLCASNSNSPNTGELFFGEGSRLTVL.

V and J are TRBV9 and TRBJ1-6; unclear D gene. Germline values: CDR1 SGDLS, CDR2 YYNGEE. CDR3 size: 17 residues. V lost 0 bases and J lost 9, with 19 bases in between. Here the CDR3 DNA reads TGTGCCAGCAGCGTAGCTACGGACGGATGGAGTGGTTCACCCCTCCACTTT. Its translation is CASSVATDGWSGSPLHF.

V usage is TRBV7-9 and J usage is TRBJ1-2; D ambiguous. V gave up 5 bases and J gave up 2 bases, with 9 bases separating them. The CDR3 has 13 residues. Germline V gives CDR1 SEHNR, CDR2 FQNEAQ (reference sequence). This CDR3 reads CASSKSENYGYTF. CDR3 DNA: TGTGCCAGCAGCAAGTCGGAGAACTATGGCTACACCTTC. The entire variable domain, with the rest obtained from reference TRBV7-9 and TRBJ1-2, is as follows: DTGVSQNPRHKITKRGQNVTFRCDPISEHNRLYWYRQTLGQGPEFLTYFQNEAQLEKSRLLSDRFSAERPKGSFSTLEIQRTEQGDSAMYLCASSKSENYGYTFGSGTRLTVV.

This clone was detected only a few times. This CDR3 is also generated by other DNA sequences in the sample. This chain joins TRBV14 and TRBJ2-7; 7 nucleotides line up with TRBD2. Germline assignment: CDR1 SGHDN and CDR2 FVKESK. The CDR3 contains 14 residues. Trimming removed 4 bases from V and 1 base from J; junction bases left unmatched: 4. Written as DNA, the CDR3 is TGTGCCAGCAGCCGGGGGGGGAGTTCCTACGAGCAGTACTTC. Amino acids: CASSRGGSSYEQYF.

This rearrangement joins TRBV5-6 to TRBJ2-2, with 9 nucleotides matching TRBD1. V dropped 1 base and J dropped 4; count of bases not matched to a gene: 8. Germline CDR1 is SGHDT and CDR2 is YYEEEE. This CDR3 has 17 residues. CDR3 bases: TGTGCCAGCAGCTTGTACAGGGGGCGTGCGGGCACCGGGGAGCTGTTTTTT. This translates into CASSLYRGRAGTGELFF. Full variable domain (missing parts from reference TRBV5-6 and TRBJ2-2): DAGVTQSPTHLIKTRGQQVTLRCSPKSGHDTVSWYQQALGQGPQFIFQYYEEEERQRGNFPDRFSGHQFPNYSSELNVNALLLGDSALYLCASSLYRGRAGTGELFFGEGSRLTVL.

The V call is TRBV10-1, the J call TRBJ2-5; 9 bases map to TRBD2. CDR3 length equals 16 residues. Unmatched junction bases numbered 6, after V lost 0 bases and J lost 4 bases. Germline CDR1 WNHNN, CDR2 SYGVQD (reference sequence). CDR3 sequence: CASSESIAGVLETQYF. Here the CDR3 DNA reads TGCGCCAGCAGTGAGTCAATAGCGGGAGTGTTAGAGACCCAGTACTTC.

V is TRBV6-5 and J is TRBJ2-1; D possibly corresponds to TRBD1 (6 bases). The CDR3 sequence is 14 residues long. The V gene lost 2 bases and the J gene lost 4 bases, with 9 bases spanning the gap. Germline V gene lookup returns CDR1 MNHEY and CDR2 SVGAGI. The CDR3 nucleotides read TGTGCCAGCAGTTACCAGGGACATTACAATGAGCAGTTCTTC. It yields the protein CASSYQGHYNEQFF.

This chain connects TRBV4-3 to TRBJ1-3; 7 bases agree with TRBD1. Germline lookup yields CDR1 LGHNA and CDR2 YSLEER. With V trimmed by 0 bases and J by 3 bases, 8 bases remained unmatched. This CDR3 has 17 amino acids. The CDR3 loop reads CASSQDKGAGLGNTIYF. The CDR3 nucleotides read TGCGCCAGCAGCCAAGACAAGGGGGCAGGACTTGGAAACACCATATATTTT.

The chain recombines TRBV5-6 with TRBJ1-2; D is ambiguous. The CDR3 totals 15 residues. The V end lost 0 bases, the J end lost 0 bases, and 9 bases lay between the germline ends. The germline V gene has CDR1 SGHDT and CDR2 YYEEEE. The CDR3 DNA follows: TGTGCCAGCAGCTTGGCCTCAACAGCTAACTATGGCTACACCTTC. It translates to CASSLASTANYGYTF.

The chain is built from TRBV4-2 and TRBJ1-2, with 7 bases matching TRBD1. The J segment lost 8 bases and the V segment lost 5 bases, leaving 14 bases of the junction unmatched. Germline V gene lookup returns CDR1 LGHNA and CDR2 YNFKEQ. This CDR3 contains 15 residues. The CDR3 DNA is TGTGCCAGCAGCTTAGGTGGGACAGCCCAGAGGGGCTACACCTTC. It yields the protein CASSLGGTAQRGYTF.

The chain joins TRBV7-7 to TRBJ2-1; D is unresolved. Germline V lookup: CDR1 SSHAT, CDR2 FNYEAQ (reference sequence). The CDR3 contains 13 residues. The V gene lost 1 base and the J gene lost 6 bases, with 7 bases spanning the gap. CDR3 sequence reads: CASSLDLGNEQFF. CDR3 nucleotide sequence: TGTGCCAGCAGCTTAGATCTCGGCAATGAGCAGTTCTTC. The full variable domain, its missing parts supplied by reference TRBV7-7 and TRBJ2-1, is GAGVSQSPRYKVTKRGQDVTLRCDPISSHATLYWYQQALGQGPEFLTYFNYEAQPDKSGLPSDRFSAERPEGSISTLTIQRTEQRDSAMYRCASSLDLGNEQFFGPGTRLTVL.

The rearrangement uses TRBV27 and TRBJ1-2; possibly TRBD1 for D (5 bases). CDR1 is MNHEY and CDR2 is SMNVEV in the germline V gene (reference sequence). The CDR3 extends over 17 amino acids. The germline V and J ends were trimmed by 6 bases and 0 bases, with 20 bases remaining between them. The CDR3 DNA is TGTGCCAGCAGAGAAGCCAAAGGGGTAGGGTCTAACTATGGCTACACCTTC. Its protein product is CASREAKGVGSNYGYTF.

The rearrangement links TRBV27 to TRBJ1-2; D uncertain. V lost 5 bases and J 1 base, leaving 8 bases between the germline ends. Germline CDR1 is MNHEY and CDR2 is SMNVEV (reference sequence). The CDR3 totals 13 residues. The CDR3 sequence is CASSRPNNYGYTF. Here the CDR3 DNA reads TGTGCCAGCAGTCGACCAAATAACTATGGCTACACCTTC.

The chain is built from TRBV19 and TRBJ2-5; 10 bases fit TRBD1. The CDR3 loop spans 14 amino acids. CDR1 is LNHDA, CDR2 SQIVND, per germline (reference sequence). V shed 6 bases, J shed 4 bases, and the junction held 5 bases outside the gene matches. CDR3: CASRADRGRETQYF. The CDR3 coding sequence is TGTGCCAGTAGGGCTGACAGGGGGCGAGAGACCCAGTACTTC.

The chain joins TRBV19 to TRBJ2-3; a possible D gene is TRBD2 (5 bases). There are 14 residues in the CDR3. With 5 bases removed from V and 1 base from J, the gap between germline ends came to 10 bases. Germline V CDR1 and CDR2: LNHDA, SQIVND (reference sequence). CDR3 bases: TGTGCCAGTAGTCCCGTCGGGGGCACAGATACGCAGTATTTT. This translates into CASSPVGGTDTQYF.

V is TRBV6-1 and J is TRBJ2-1; 8 bases line up with TRBD1. V dropped 6 bases and J dropped 0; count of bases not matched to a gene: 4. Per the germline V gene, CDR1 is MNHNS and CDR2 is SASEGT. The CDR3 has 15 residues. CDR3 amino acids: CASSRDRNSYNEQFF. CDR3 in DNA: TGTGCCAGCAGCCGGGACAGGAACTCCTACAATGAGCAGTTCTTC.

The J gene is TRBJ1-2, the V gene TRBV21-1; the D call in the table, TRBD1, was not verified against the DNA. TRBV21-1 is assigned pseudogene status. The CDR3 has 12 amino acids. Written as DNA, the CDR3 is TGTGCCAGTAAGACAGGGGGTTATGGCTACACCTTC. Protein product: CASKTGGYGYTF.

V usage is TRBV6-1 and J usage is TRBJ2-7, with 8 nucleotides matching TRBD1. The germline V gene encodes CDR1 MNHNS and CDR2 SASEGT. The CDR3 is 14 residues long. The junction had 5 bases not matched to a gene; V was cut back by 4 bases and J by 3 bases. CDR3 sequence: CASSVDRGGYEQYF. The DNA of the CDR3 is TGTGCCAGCAGTGTCGACAGGGGCGGCTACGAGCAGTACTTC.

The J gene is TRBJ1-2, the V gene TRBV7-9, with 10 bases aligning to TRBD1. The V segment lost 3 bases and the J segment 3 bases; nucleotides outside the gene matches: 1. The CDR3 length is 14 residues. The germline gives CDR1 SEHNR, CDR2 FQNEAQ (reference sequence). The CDR3 loop reads CASSFGQGDYGYTF. The CDR3 nucleotides read TGTGCCAGCAGCTTTGGACAGGGGGACTATGGCTACACCTTC.

This clone was picked up one time. The chain links TRBV6-5 to TRBJ1-1, with D possibly being TRBD1 (5 bases). V was clipped by 2 bases and J by 0 bases, with 10 bases between them. The CDR3 has 15 amino acids. Per germline, CDR1 MNHEY and CDR2 SVGAGI. Here the CDR3 reads CASSYRRELNTEAFF. CDR3 DNA sequence: TGTGCCAGCAGTTACCGCAGGGAGCTGAACACTGAAGCTTTCTTT.